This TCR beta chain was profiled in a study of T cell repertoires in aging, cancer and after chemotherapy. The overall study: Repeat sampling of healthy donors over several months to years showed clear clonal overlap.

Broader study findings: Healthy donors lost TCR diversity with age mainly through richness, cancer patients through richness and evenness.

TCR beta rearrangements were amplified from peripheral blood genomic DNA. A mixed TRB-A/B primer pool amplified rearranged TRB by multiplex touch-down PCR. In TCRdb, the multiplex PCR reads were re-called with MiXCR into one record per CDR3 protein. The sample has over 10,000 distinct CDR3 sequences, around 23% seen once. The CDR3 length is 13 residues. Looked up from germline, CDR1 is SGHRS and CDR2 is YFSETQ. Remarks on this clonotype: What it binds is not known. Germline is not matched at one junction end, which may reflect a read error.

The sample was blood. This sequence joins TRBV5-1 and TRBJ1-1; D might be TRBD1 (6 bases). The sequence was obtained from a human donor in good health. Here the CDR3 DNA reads TGCGCCAGCAGCCGGGACATGAACGCTGAAGCTTTCTTT. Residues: CASSRDMNAEAFF. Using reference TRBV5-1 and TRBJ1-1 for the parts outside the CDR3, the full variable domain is KAGVTQTPRYLIKTRGQQVTLSCSPISGHRSVSWYQQTPGQGLQFLFEYFSETQRNKGNFPGRFSGRQFSNSRSEMNVSTLELGDSALYLCASSRDMNAEAFFGQGTRLTVV.